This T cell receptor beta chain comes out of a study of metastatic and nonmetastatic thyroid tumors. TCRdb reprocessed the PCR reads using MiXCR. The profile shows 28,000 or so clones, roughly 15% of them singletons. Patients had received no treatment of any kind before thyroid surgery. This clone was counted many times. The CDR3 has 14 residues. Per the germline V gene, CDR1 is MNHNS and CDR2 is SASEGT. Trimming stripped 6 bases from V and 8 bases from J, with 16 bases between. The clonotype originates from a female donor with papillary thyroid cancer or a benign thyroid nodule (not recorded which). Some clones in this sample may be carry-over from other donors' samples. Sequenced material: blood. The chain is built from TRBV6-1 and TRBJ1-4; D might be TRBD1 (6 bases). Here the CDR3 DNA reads TGTGCCAGCAGACCTACAGGGTGGGGGGAAAAACTGTTTTTT. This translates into CASRPTGWGEKLFF.